The 24 T cell receptor beta chains below come from one sample, sequenced in a study of PD-L1 blockade in urothelial cancer (TCRdb year 2017). In the paper's terms, the time point label means: peripheral blood 6 weeks after treatment start. Libraries were made using the immunoSEQ multiplex PCR assay. What TCRdb holds here is the immuneACCESS table cut down to in-frame rearrangements. Part of the clones is not present; checked against another copy, under half of the missing clones reflect an unresolved V gene, and the others are unexplained. This sample gives around 110,000 clones in total; roughly 90% of them show up just once. Together, the top ten hold 1.5% to 2% of the sample. The material was PBMCs, obtained around atezolizumab (anti-PD-L1) treatment. The receptors were sampled from a man in his sixties with urothelial cancer.

The CDR3 DNA is TGTGCCAGCAGCCAGACTAGCGGGGGGGGATATACGCAGTATTTT. This sequence encodes CASSQTSGGGYTQYF. This chain joins TRBV11-2 and TRBJ2-3; 14 bases fit TRBD2. CDR3 length: 15 residues. The junction had 5 bases not matched to a gene; V was cut back by 5 bases and J by 7 bases. CDR1 and CDR2 (germline): SGHAT, FQNNGV. Filled out from reference TRBV11-2 and TRBJ2-3, the complete variable domain reads EAGVAQSPRYKIIEKRQSVAFWCNPISGHATLYWYQQILGQGPKLLIQFQNNGVVDDSQLPKDRFSAERLKGVDSTLKIQPAKLEDSAVYLCASSQTSGGGYTQYFGPGTRLTVL.

In this sample, this clone turned up once. The chain joins TRBV5-4 to TRBJ1-6; 10 bases are a match to TRBD1. The CDR3 is 16 amino acids. Per the germline V gene, CDR1 is SGHNT and CDR2 is YYREEE (reference sequence). V shed 4 bases, J shed 10 bases, and the junction held 11 bases outside the gene matches. The CDR3 reads CASSPLGQGGNSPLHF. DNA of the CDR3: TGTGCCAGCAGCCCCCTTGGACAGGGGGGGAACTCACCCCTCCACTTT.

The chain employs TRBV15 and TRBJ1-4; weak D call: TRBD1 (5 bases). This CDR3 is 15 amino acids long. Trimming removed 0 bases from V and 16 bases from J, with 21 bases in between. The germline V gene has CDR1 LNHNV and CDR2 YYDKDF (reference sequence). The CDR3 is CATSRDPLQGGSGFF. CDR3 coding DNA: TGTGCCACCAGCAGAGACCCGCTTCAGGGAGGCTCAGGGTTTTTT.

The chain has TRBV5-1 and TRBJ2-7, with D possibly TRBD2 on 5 matching bases. Trimming shortened V by 2 bases and J by 7 bases, and 10 bases separated the two germline ends. Germline CDR1 reads SGHRS; CDR2 reads YFSETQ. The CDR3 runs to 12 residues. The CDR3 coding sequence is TGCGCCAGCAGCTTTCGATCGGGAGAGCAGTACTTC. Translating gives CASSFRSGEQYF.

The rearrangement joins TRBV11-2 to TRBJ2-5; TRBD2 might be the D (6 bases). Trimming took 1 base from V and 4 from J, leaving 16 bases between them. The CDR3 totals 16 residues. Germline CDR1 reads SGHAT; CDR2 reads FQNNGV. CDR3 sequence (DNA): TGTGCCAGCAGCTTAGCCCGGCGGGAATTGGGAGAGACCCAGTACTTC. It is translated as CASSLARRELGETQYF.

The chain couples TRBV28 to TRBJ2-3; 10 nucleotides align to TRBD2. J gave up 5 bases and V 8 bases, and 16 bases lay outside the gene matches. Germline-derived CDR1 and CDR2 are MDHEN and SYDVKM. The CDR3 is 17 amino acids. The CDR3 loop is CASRHFVAGGGGDTQYF. As DNA, the CDR3 is TGTGCCAGCCGTCACTTTGTAGCGGGAGGTGGCGGAGATACGCAGTATTTT.

The chain carries TRBV15 and TRBJ1-4; TRBD1 agrees at 9 bases. CDR3 length: 15 amino acids. V lost 0 bases to trimming and J lost 8 bases; unmatched junction nucleotides: 4. Germline V gene data show CDR1 as LNHNV and CDR2 as YYDKDF (reference sequence). In DNA, the CDR3 is TGTGCCACCAGCAGAGAACAGGGGGCACAGGAAAAACTGTTTTTT. Amino acid sequence: CATSREQGAQEKLFF. The full variable domain, with the rest looked up from reference TRBV15 and TRBJ1-4, is DAMVIQNPRYQVTQFGKPVTLSCSQTLNHNVMYWYQQKSSQAPKLLFHYYDKDFNNEADTPDNFQSRRPNTSFCFLDIRSPGLGDTAMYLCATSREQGAQEKLFFGSGTQLSVL.

The chain joins TRBV4-3 to TRBJ2-5; no reliable D call. Between the trimmed V and J ends, which lost 4 bases and 4 bases, there was a span of 22 bases. The length of the CDR3 is 17 residues. From germline, CDR1 is LGHNA and CDR2 YSLEER. CDR3 in amino acids: CASSLAWARQLPETQYF. CDR3 coding DNA: TGCGCCAGCAGCCTGGCATGGGCAAGGCAGCTCCCAGAGACCCAGTACTTC.

CDR3 bases: TGTGCCAGCTCACCGGGGGGTCACGAGCAGTACTTC. Translating gives CASSPGGHEQYF. The chain combines TRBV18 with TRBJ2-7, with a possible D match to TRBD2 (6 bases). Germline loops: CDR1 KGHSH, CDR2 LQKENI. This CDR3 is 12 amino acids long. Trimming shortened V by 3 bases and J by 5 bases, and 8 bases separated the two germline ends.

This chain joins TRBV27 and TRBJ2-7; perhaps TRBD2 as D (6 bases). The V gene's germline CDR1 is MNHEY and CDR2 SMNVEV (reference sequence). This CDR3 spans 12 amino acids. V dropped 6 bases and J dropped 6 bases, with 12 bases sitting between them. In nucleotides, the CDR3 is TGTGCCAGCAGGGAGGGTTTTAGCGAGCAGTACTTC. Translating it yields CASREGFSEQYF.

The chain carries TRBV27 and TRBJ2-1, with 8 nucleotides matching TRBD2. CDR3 length: 20 amino acids. In germline, CDR1 is MNHEY, CDR2 SMNVEV (reference sequence). V shed 4 bases, J shed 0 bases, and the junction held 17 bases outside the gene matches. The CDR3 loop reads CASSSLSLTSGGVSYNEQFF. For the CDR3, the DNA is TGTGCCAGCAGTTCCCTATCCCTTACTAGCGGAGGGGTCTCCTACAATGAGCAGTTCTTC.

This clone was seen a single time. The chain has TRBV7-9 and TRBJ1-1, with 9 bases aligning to TRBD1. The germline V gene has CDR1 SEHNR and CDR2 FQNEAQ (reference sequence). The V and J ends lost 6 bases and 4 bases, in that order; junction bases with no gene match: 3. The CDR3 totals 13 residues. The DNA for the CDR3 is TGTGCCAGCAGTTGGGACAGGGCCACTGAAGCTTTCTTT. Translation: CASSWDRATEAFF.

About this clone itself: Other DNA sequences within the sample encode an identical CDR3. The chain is built from TRBV9 and TRBJ1-2; D gene unclear. Germline V lookup: CDR1 SGDLS, CDR2 YYNGEE. V lost 0 bases and J lost 2, with 5 bases in between. The CDR3 runs 13 residues. The CDR3 protein is CASSVGQNYGYTF. CDR3 DNA sequence: TGTGCCAGCAGCGTAGGGCAGAACTATGGCTACACCTTC.

The rearrangement uses TRBV7-8 and TRBJ2-5; D unclear. The CDR3 length is 14 residues. V was pared by 1 base and J by 1 base, with 7 bases between. Per germline, CDR1 SGHVS and CDR2 FQNEAQ. Written as DNA, the CDR3 is TGTGCCAGCAGCTTAGGTGAAGCCCAAGAGACCCAGTACTTC. It yields the protein CASSLGEAQETQYF.

This clone was observed once. The junction shows a germline mismatch at one end, possibly a read error. The rearrangement joins TRBV19 to TRBJ2-5; TRBD1 matches at 7 bases. Per germline, CDR1 LNHDA and CDR2 SQIVND (reference sequence). This CDR3 spans 15 amino acids. The CDR3 nucleotides are TGTGCCAGTAGTATAGATCTCGGGACAGCCGCCCAGTATCACTTC. It translates to CASSIDLGTAAQYHF.

CDR3 loop: CAISEGVGYEYEQYF. The CDR3 DNA reads as TGTGCCATCAGTGAAGGGGTAGGGTATGAGTACGAGCAGTACTTC. The gene calls are TRBV10-3 and TRBJ2-7, with a weak D call TRBD1 (5 bases). The germline CDR1 and CDR2 sequences are ENHRY and SYGVKD. Trimming stripped 3 bases from V and 4 bases from J, with 16 bases between. This CDR3 is 15 amino acids long.

This clone was counted a single time. This chain uses TRBV6-6 with TRBJ2-3, with 11 bases identical to TRBD2. Losses at the gene ends were 5 bases for V and 5 bases for J; bases not matched to a gene: 9. The germline V gene encodes CDR1 MNHNY and CDR2 SVGAGI (reference sequence). This CDR3 spans 16 amino acids. As DNA, the CDR3 is TGTGCCAGCAGTCTACTGTTAGCGGGGGGGCTAGATACGCAGTATTTT. Protein: CASSLLLAGGLDTQYF.

The gene calls are TRBV5-5 and TRBJ2-7; perhaps TRBD1 as D (6 bases). Germline CDR1 and CDR2: SGHKS and YYEKEE (reference sequence). This CDR3 has 15 residues. V shed 1 base and J shed 5 bases, with 16 bases lying between them. CDR3 bases: TGTGCCAGCAGCTTGTACTCAAACAGGGCCAACGAGCAGTACTTC. Amino acid sequence: CASSLYSNRANEQYF.

CDR3 protein: CASSFRGQVNQPQHF. CDR3 nucleotide sequence: TGTGCCAGCAGCTTTAGGGGACAGGTAAATCAGCCCCAGCATTTT. The chain is built from TRBV5-6 and TRBJ1-5; TRBD1 matches at 8 bases. Per germline, CDR1 SGHDT and CDR2 YYEEEE. CDR3 length: 15 amino acids. V lost 2 bases, J lost 4 bases, and 5 bases stayed unmatched.

V gene TRBV11-1 combines with J gene TRBJ2-6; 14 nucleotides match TRBD2. The germline gives CDR1 SGHAT, CDR2 FQDESV (reference sequence). With 1 base clipped from V and 2 bases from J, the junction kept 4 bases outside the gene matches. This CDR3 has 19 amino acids. This CDR3 is CASSLETSGRAAGANVLTF. As DNA, the CDR3 is TGTGCCAGCAGCTTAGAGACTAGCGGGAGGGCTGCTGGGGCCAACGTCCTGACTTTC.

Here the CDR3 reads CASSLEGGTDTQYF. The CDR3 DNA reads as TGCGCCAGCAGCTTGGAAGGAGGCACAGATACGCAGTATTTT. This rearrangement joins TRBV5-1 to TRBJ2-3, with D hard to call. This CDR3 region has 14 residues. V was clipped by 0 bases and J by 1 base, with 6 bases between them. Germline lookup yields CDR1 SGHRS and CDR2 YFSETQ.

The chain carries TRBV14 and TRBJ2-5, with D possibly being TRBD2 (5 bases). V lost 5 bases, J lost 1 base, and 17 bases lay in between. There are 16 residues in the CDR3. Germline-derived CDR1 and CDR2 are SGHDN and FVKESK. The CDR3 region has the DNA TGTGCCAGCAGCTCGTGGGCTAGCATGGCCCAAGAGACCCAGTACTTC. It specifies CASSSWASMAQETQYF.

The chain has TRBV19 and TRBJ2-7; 7 bases match TRBD2. The CDR3 extends over 14 amino acids. J was trimmed by 1 base and V by 4 bases; bases with no gene match: 4. From germline, CDR1 is LNHDA and CDR2 SQIVND (reference sequence). The CDR3 reads CASSRAGRSYEQYF. In nucleotides, the CDR3 is TGTGCCAGTAGTAGAGCGGGACGGTCCTACGAGCAGTACTTC. The whole variable domain, remainder taken from reference TRBV19 and TRBJ2-7, is DGGITQSPKYLFRKEGQNVTLSCEQNLNHDAMYWYRQDPGQGLRLIYYSQIVNDFQKGDIAEGYSVSREKKESFPLTVTSAQKNPTAFYLCASSRAGRSYEQYFGPGTRLTVT.

This clone was counted a single time. The V gene is TRBV18, the J gene TRBJ2-1; D is uncertain. V lost 3 bases and J lost 5, with 5 bases in between. The germline V gene encodes CDR1 KGHSH and CDR2 LQKENI. This CDR3 region has 12 residues. CDR3 in amino acids: CASSPPNNEQFF. CDR3 DNA: TGTGCCAGCTCACCCCCTAACAATGAGCAGTTCTTC.